One sample yielded the 29 T cell receptor beta chains listed below, sequenced in a study of cytomegalovirus exposure and HLA in healthy donors (dated by TCRdb to 2016 to 2017). Receptor amplification or capture employed the immunoSEQ multiplex PCR assay. Sourced from immuneACCESS, this table was stored by TCRdb with only in-frame sequences that have V and J called. A share of the clones is absent; for the studies checked, an unresolved V gene accounts for under half, and the remainder has no known explanation. This sample holds 300,000 to 400,000 clones; just over 85% were observed only once. 0.83% of the sample is taken by the ten largest. The sequencing sample was made of PBMCs. The source of these receptors is a woman aged 18-29 years in good health and CMV-seronegative.

V is TRBV5-4 and J is TRBJ2-3, with 10 positions matching TRBD2. The germline CDR1 and CDR2 sequences are SGHNT and YYREEE (reference sequence). The V gene end was trimmed by 4 bases and the J gene end by 6 bases; junction bases not matched to a gene: 5. The CDR3 is 14 residues long. The CDR3 region has the DNA TGTGCCAGCAGCGTAGCGGGGGGCCTGGATACGCAGTATTTT. It yields the protein CASSVAGGLDTQYF.

This chain links TRBV2 with TRBJ2-1; 11 positions agree with TRBD1. V lost 6 bases to trimming and J lost 10 bases; unmatched junction nucleotides: 5. The germline gives CDR1 SNHLY, CDR2 FYNNEI. This CDR3 spans 13 amino acids. The chain's CDR3 is CASRGQGVGEQFF. The CDR3 coding sequence is TGTGCCAGCAGGGGACAGGGGGTGGGCGAGCAGTTCTTC.

The chain recombines TRBV5-1 with TRBJ2-3; D might be TRBD2 (6 bases). Per the germline V gene, CDR1 is SGHRS and CDR2 is YFSETQ. The CDR3 has 13 amino acids. V lost 5 bases and J lost 0, with 7 bases in between. In nucleotides, the CDR3 is TGCGCCAGCAGGGGGGGAAGCACAGATACGCAGTATTTT. It encodes CASRGGSTDTQYF.

As regards this clone: The same CDR3 also results from other DNA sequences found in this sample. The J gene is TRBJ2-1, the V gene TRBV9, with D hard to call. The CDR3 runs 11 residues. V lost 0 bases and J 7 bases, leaving 2 bases between the germline ends. Germline V gene data show CDR1 as SGDLS and CDR2 as YYNGEE. The CDR3 protein is CASSVANEQFF. As DNA, the CDR3 is TGTGCCAGCAGCGTAGCAAATGAGCAGTTCTTC.

The chain couples TRBV5-6 to TRBJ2-2; D call uncertain. The germline CDR1 and CDR2 sequences are SGHDT and YYEEEE. The CDR3 consists of 14 residues. Trimming stripped 0 bases from V and 1 base from J, with 4 bases between. The CDR3 coding sequence is TGTGCCAGCAGCTTGGCTAGGAACACCGGGGAGCTGTTTTTT. Residues: CASSLARNTGELFF.

The CDR3 spells CASSATGGAETQYF. The CDR3 DNA reads as TGTGCCAGCAGTGCCACGGGAGGGGCGGAGACCCAGTACTTC. V and J are TRBV25-1 and TRBJ2-5; 8 bases align to TRBD2. Trimming at V came to 4 bases and at J to 5 bases, leaving 6 bases not matched to a gene. The length of the CDR3 is 14 residues. Per germline, CDR1 MGHDK and CDR2 SYGVNS.

The chain employs TRBV27 and TRBJ2-7, with D possibly matching TRBD2 (7 bases). The V and J ends lost 2 bases and 6 bases respectively, with 14 bases between them. The CDR3 extends over 14 amino acids. The germline CDR1 and CDR2 sequences are MNHEY and SMNVEV (reference sequence). The CDR3 here is CASSLRGGAGEQYF. DNA of the CDR3: TGTGCCAGCAGTTTACGAGGGGGGGCGGGCGAGCAGTACTTC.

This rearrangement joins TRBV30 to TRBJ1-4; the D gene is possibly TRBD1 (5 bases). The CDR3 length is 14 residues. V was pared by 3 bases and J by 0 bases, with 8 bases between. CDR1 and CDR2 (germline): GTSNPN, SVGIG (reference sequence). CDR3 sequence (DNA): TGTGCCTGGAGAGGGGATACAACTAATGAAAAACTGTTTTTT. Amino acid sequence: CAWRGDTTNEKLFF.

V and J are TRBV7-8 and TRBJ2-7, with TRBD2 as a possible D gene (5 bases). Trimming shortened V by 4 bases and J by 2 bases, and 15 bases separated the two germline ends. The CDR3 consists of 15 residues. Germline V gives CDR1 SGHVS, CDR2 FQNEAQ. CDR3 sequence reads: CASSSERTGTYEQYF. The CDR3 DNA sequence: TGTGCCAGCAGCTCGGAACGGACGGGGACCTACGAGCAGTACTTC.

About this clone: Other DNA sequences in the same sample also yield this CDR3. The chain is built from TRBV6-5 and TRBJ1-5, with D unclear. V was cut by 0 bases and J by 5 bases, with 5 bases left in between. Germline CDR1 is MNHEY and CDR2 is SVGAGI. CDR3 size: 13 residues. CDR3 sequence reads: CASSYSGDQPQHF. The DNA for the CDR3 is TGTGCCAGCAGTTACTCAGGAGATCAGCCCCAGCATTTT.

This chain uses TRBV6-1 with TRBJ2-5; 8 positions match TRBD1. CDR1 is MNHNS, CDR2 SASEGT, per germline. This CDR3 is 17 amino acids long. V shed 3 bases and J 2 bases; nucleotides not matched to a gene: 11. DNA for the CDR3: TGTGCCAGCAGTGACGACAGGGGCCGGTCAATTCAAGAGACCCAGTACTTC. This codes for CASSDDRGRSIQETQYF.

In its sample, this clone was seen once. CDR3 residues: CASSESPVAGRSSYEQYF. The CDR3 DNA follows: TGTGCCAGCAGCGAAAGCCCTGTAGCGGGCAGATCCAGCTACGAGCAGTACTTC. The rearrangement joins TRBV11-3 to TRBJ2-7; 7 nucleotides align to TRBD2. CDR1 and CDR2 from the germline V gene are SGHNT and YENEEA. This CDR3 has 18 amino acids. With V trimmed by 5 bases and J by 3 bases, 19 bases remained unmatched.

The chain links TRBV28 to TRBJ1-1; TRBD1 aligns across 7 bases. The CDR3 is 11 amino acids. V gave up 6 bases and J gave up 11 bases; unmatched junction bases: 6. CDR1 and CDR2 (germline): MDHEN, SYDVKM. The CDR3 DNA reads as TGTGCCAGCAGCCGGGGACAGAGGGCTTTCTTT. This sequence encodes CASSRGQRAFF.

The chain couples TRBV10-2 to TRBJ2-7; tentative D call: TRBD2 (6 bases). The germline V gene encodes CDR1 WSHSY and CDR2 SAAADI. Trimming cost V 5 bases and J 0 bases, with 11 bases left between them. This CDR3 region has 14 residues. CDR3: CASSRRDRSYEQYF. The CDR3 DNA reads as TGCGCCAGCAGTAGGAGGGATCGCTCCTACGAGCAGTACTTC.

This chain uses TRBV28 with TRBJ2-7; maybe TRBD2 (6 bases). Germline V gene sequence: CDR1 MDHEN, CDR2 SYDVKM. V was cut by 4 bases and J by 2 bases, with 15 bases left in between. The length of the CDR3 is 15 residues. As DNA, the CDR3 is TGTGCCAGCAGTTCCCCCCGGGGACTGGCCTACGAGCAGTACTTC. It codes for CASSSPRGLAYEQYF.

On this clone itself: Other nucleotide sequences in the sample specify the same CDR3. The CDR3 region is CASSPRGEKLFF. The CDR3 DNA sequence: TGTGCCAGCTCACCAAGGGGAGAAAAACTGTTTTTT. The rearrangement links TRBV18 to TRBJ1-4; TRBD1 might be the D (5 bases). Trimming shortened V by 2 bases and J by 8 bases, and 6 bases separated the two germline ends. Germline CDR1 reads KGHSH; CDR2 reads LQKENI. The CDR3 spans 12 residues.

The J gene is TRBJ1-5, the V gene TRBV27; D is possibly TRBD1 (5 bases). This CDR3 is built from 13 residues. Trimming removed 4 bases at V and 5 bases at J, with 9 bases between. The V gene's germline CDR1 is MNHEY and CDR2 SMNVEV (reference sequence). The CDR3 sequence is CASSWAGHQPQHF. CDR3 nucleotides: TGTGCCAGCAGTTGGGCAGGGCATCAGCCCCAGCATTTT.

The V and J genes are TRBV28 and TRBJ2-2; tentative D call: TRBD1 (5 bases). CDR1 and CDR2 from the germline V gene are MDHEN and SYDVKM. The CDR3 is made up of 14 amino acids. V lost 8 bases to trimming and J lost 6 bases, with 16 bases between them. The DNA for the CDR3 is TGTGCCAGCGAATTGGCAGGGCCGGCCGGGGAGCTGTTTTTT. Its translation: CASELAGPAGELFF.

This clone was seen only once. The rearrangement joins TRBV2 to TRBJ2-3, with TRBD1 as a possible D gene (5 bases). Trimming took off 0 bases at V and 4 bases at J, with 8 bases between the two ends. Germline values: CDR1 SNHLY, CDR2 FYNNEI. The CDR3 has 14 residues. CDR3 DNA sequence: TGTGCCAGCAGTGAAGCGCTAGGGGCAGATACGCAGTATTTT. Its translation is CASSEALGADTQYF.

CDR3 coding DNA: TGCAGTGTCCCGACAAACTACGAGCAGTACTTC. It translates to CSVPTNYEQYF. The chain has TRBV20-1 and TRBJ2-7; D is unclear. CDR3 size: 11 residues. Germline CDR1 and CDR2: DFQATT and SNEGSKA (reference sequence). The V end lost 7 bases, the J end lost 3 bases, and 10 bases lay between the germline ends.

The gene calls are TRBV15 and TRBJ1-1, with 8 bases identical to TRBD1. The V gene's germline CDR1 is LNHNV and CDR2 YYDKDF (reference sequence). J lost 5 bases, V lost 1 base, and 9 bases had no gene match. The CDR3 is made up of 16 amino acids. CDR3 coding DNA: TGTGCCACCAGCAGAGTTAATACAGGGGGAAAGACTGAAGCTTTCTTT. Encoded protein: CATSRVNTGGKTEAFF.

The chain uses TRBV29-1 and TRBJ2-3; 7 nucleotides line up with TRBD1. The germline gives CDR1 SQVTM, CDR2 ANQGSEA. V shed 6 bases, J shed 11 bases, and the junction held 11 bases outside the gene matches. CDR3 length: 12 residues. The CDR3 sequence is CSVPGQPYGQYF. The CDR3 DNA is TGCAGCGTACCGGGACAGCCATACGGGCAGTATTTT.

The J gene is TRBJ2-7, the V gene TRBV28, with D possibly matching TRBD1 (6 bases). Germline V gene data show CDR1 as MDHEN and CDR2 as SYDVKM. V lost 1 base and J lost 1, with 11 bases in between. The CDR3 is 15 residues long. Here the CDR3 reads CASSLFKGGSYEQYF. The DNA for the CDR3 is TGTGCCAGCAGTTTATTCAAAGGGGGATCCTACGAGCAGTACTTC.

This clone was detected only once. The chain uses TRBV5-1 and TRBJ2-5, with TRBD1 as a possible D gene (6 bases). CDR3 length equals 14 residues. Trimming took off 2 bases at V and 1 base at J, with 9 bases between the two ends. Germline CDR1 SGHRS, CDR2 YFSETQ. This CDR3 is CASSFSDSQETQYF. CDR3 nucleotide sequence: TGCGCCAGCAGCTTTTCGGACAGCCAAGAGACCCAGTACTTC.

This clone came up once. V is TRBV6-4 and J is TRBJ2-1; perhaps TRBD2 as D (6 bases). Trimming pared 3 bases from V and 3 bases from J, leaving 12 bases between. CDR3 length equals 15 residues. CDR1 and CDR2 from the germline V gene are MRHNA and SNTAGT. CDR3 DNA: TGTGCCAGCAGTGAGGGGACGGGGGACTACAATGAGCAGTTCTTC. This translates into CASSEGTGDYNEQFF.

This clone was detected only once. The chain has TRBV5-1 and TRBJ2-1, with 8 positions matching TRBD2. V shed 3 bases, J shed 7 bases, and the junction held 9 bases outside the gene matches. Germline CDR1 and CDR2: SGHRS and YFSETQ. The CDR3 spans 15 residues. CDR3 DNA: TGCGCCAGCAGCTCAGCCGGGACTAGTTTGAATGAGCAGTTCTTC. It specifies CASSSAGTSLNEQFF.

J is TRBJ2-3 and V is TRBV7-2; possibly TRBD2 for D (6 bases). The CDR3 runs to 16 residues. The V end was cut by 5 bases, the J end by 2 bases, with 17 bases between. Germline CDR1 is SGHTA and CDR2 is FQGNSA. CDR3 DNA: TGTGCCAGCAGCCCCGTAGGTGGGAGGCCCACAGATACGCAGTATTTT. Its translation: CASSPVGGRPTDTQYF. Supplemented by reference TRBV7-2 and TRBJ2-3, the full variable domain reads GAGVSQSPSNKVTEKGKDVELRCDPISGHTALYWYRQSLGQGLEFLIYFQGNSAPDKSGLPSDRFSAERTGGSVSTLTIQRTQQEDSAVYLCASSPVGGRPTDTQYFGPGTRLTVL.

J is TRBJ2-7 and V is TRBV27, with D perhaps matching TRBD2 (6 bases). This CDR3 is 15 amino acids long. V lost 6 bases and J lost 7, with 22 bases in between. Germline CDR1 is MNHEY and CDR2 is SMNVEV (reference sequence). CDR3 coding DNA: TGTGCCAGCAGACCTCAGGGTGGGACTGTACGAGAGCAGTACTTC. Its protein is CASRPQGGTVREQYF.

J is TRBJ2-1 and V is TRBV7-2; D might be TRBD2 (5 bases). The V end was cut by 0 bases, the J end by 7 bases, with 13 bases between. The CDR3 covers 15 residues. The germline V gene encodes CDR1 SGHTA and CDR2 FQGNSA. The CDR3 DNA follows: TGTGCCAGCAGCTTAGCTATCGTCGGGGATAATGAGCAGTTCTTC. It specifies CASSLAIVGDNEQFF.